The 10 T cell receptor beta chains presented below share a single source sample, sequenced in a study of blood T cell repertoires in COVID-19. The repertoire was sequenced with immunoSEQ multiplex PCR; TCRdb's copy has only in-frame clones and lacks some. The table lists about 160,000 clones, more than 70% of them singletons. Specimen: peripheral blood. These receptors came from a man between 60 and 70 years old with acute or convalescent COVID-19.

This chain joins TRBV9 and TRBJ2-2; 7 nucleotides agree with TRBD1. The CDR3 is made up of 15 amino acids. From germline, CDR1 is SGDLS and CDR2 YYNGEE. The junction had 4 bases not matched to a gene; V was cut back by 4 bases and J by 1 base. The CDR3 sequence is CASSPTGLNTGELFF. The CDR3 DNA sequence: TGTGCCAGCAGCCCGACAGGGTTGAACACCGGGGAGCTGTTTTTT.

This CDR3 reads CATSRVETSQPQHF. DNA for the CDR3: TGTGCCACCAGCAGAGTAGAGACATCCCAGCCCCAGCATTTT. The V and J genes are TRBV15 and TRBJ1-5, with D hard to call. From germline, CDR1 is LNHNV and CDR2 YYDKDF (reference sequence). The CDR3 loop spans 14 amino acids. V lost 1 base to trimming and J lost 7 bases, with 11 bases between them.

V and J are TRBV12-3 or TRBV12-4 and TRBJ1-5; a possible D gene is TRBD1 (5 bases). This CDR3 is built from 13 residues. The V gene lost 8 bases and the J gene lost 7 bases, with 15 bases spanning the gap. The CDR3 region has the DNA TGTGCCAGCGCCTGGGGGGGACGCCAGCCCCAGCATTTT. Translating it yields CASAWGGRQPQHF.

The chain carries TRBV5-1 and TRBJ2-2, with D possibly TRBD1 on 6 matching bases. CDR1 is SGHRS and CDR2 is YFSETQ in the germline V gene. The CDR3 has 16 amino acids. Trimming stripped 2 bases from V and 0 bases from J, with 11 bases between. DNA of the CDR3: TGCGCCAGCAGCTTCCGGACAGTACCGAACACCGGGGAGCTGTTTTTT. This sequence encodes CASSFRTVPNTGELFF. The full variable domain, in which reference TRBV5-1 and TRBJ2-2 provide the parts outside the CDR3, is KAGVTQTPRYLIKTRGQQVTLSCSPISGHRSVSWYQQTPGQGLQFLFEYFSETQRNKGNFPGRFSGRQFSNSRSEMNVSTLELGDSALYLCASSFRTVPNTGELFFGEGSRLTVL.

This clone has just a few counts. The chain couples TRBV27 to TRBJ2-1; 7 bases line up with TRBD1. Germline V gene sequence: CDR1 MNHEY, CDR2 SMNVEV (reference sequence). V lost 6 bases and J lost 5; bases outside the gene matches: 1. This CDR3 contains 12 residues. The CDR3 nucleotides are TGTGCCAGCAGCACAGGGGACAATGAGCAGTTCTTC. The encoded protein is CASSTGDNEQFF.

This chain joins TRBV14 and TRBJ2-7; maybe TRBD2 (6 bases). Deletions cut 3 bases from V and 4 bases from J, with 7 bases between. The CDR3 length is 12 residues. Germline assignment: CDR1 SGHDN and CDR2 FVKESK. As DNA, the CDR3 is TGTGCCAGCAGCCACGGGAGTTACGAGCAGTACTTC. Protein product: CASSHGSYEQYF.

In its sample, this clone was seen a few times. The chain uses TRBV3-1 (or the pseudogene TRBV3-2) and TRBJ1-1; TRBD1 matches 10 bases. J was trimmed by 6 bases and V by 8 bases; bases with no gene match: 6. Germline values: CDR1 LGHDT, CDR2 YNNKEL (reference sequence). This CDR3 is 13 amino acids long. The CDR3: CASQTGGTAEAFF. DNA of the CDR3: TGTGCCAGCCAGACAGGGGGCACGGCTGAAGCTTTCTTT.

This chain's CDR3 is CASSAYSEAFF. The CDR3 bases are TGTGCCAGCAGCGCTTACAGTGAAGCTTTCTTT. J is TRBJ1-1 and V is TRBV2, with no clear D. V was cut by 6 bases and J by 7 bases, with 9 bases left in between. The germline CDR1 and CDR2 sequences are SNHLY and FYNNEI. The CDR3 runs to 11 residues.

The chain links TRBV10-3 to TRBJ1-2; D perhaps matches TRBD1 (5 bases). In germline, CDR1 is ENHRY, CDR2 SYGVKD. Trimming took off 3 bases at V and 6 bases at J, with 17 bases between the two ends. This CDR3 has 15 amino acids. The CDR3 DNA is TGTGCCATCAGTGACCTTCCTCAGGGATCCCATGGCTACACCTTC. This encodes CAISDLPQGSHGYTF.

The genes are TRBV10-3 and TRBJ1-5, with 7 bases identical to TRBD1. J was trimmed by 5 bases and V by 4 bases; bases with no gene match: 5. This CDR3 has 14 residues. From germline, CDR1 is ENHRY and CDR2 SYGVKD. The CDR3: CAISGRTGDQPQHF. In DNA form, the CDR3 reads TGTGCCATCAGTGGACGGACAGGTGATCAGCCCCAGCATTTT.